This is a list of T cell receptor beta chains from one sample in a study of vaccination and CD4 T cells after COVID-19. A single record per CDR3 protein comes from TCRdb applying MiXCR to the PCR reads. The sample has almost 20,000 distinct CDR3 sequences, more than 45% seen once. What these receptors recognize is not known. The starting material was CD4+ T cells from blood, cultured in vitro, obtained before SARS-CoV-2 vaccination. Receptor source: a human donor who had recovered from COVID-19. The CDR3 runs from the conserved cysteine through the conserved F or W. The D gene is left open where the match is weak. Rows give clone size only sometimes, using once, few, many, or a class for an expanded clone.

abundance: NA
d_gene: TRBD1
j_gene: TRBJ1-1
v_gene: TRBV6-2/TRBV6-3
CDR3aa: CASTDRGDTEAFF
CDR3nt: TGTGCCAGCACCGACAGGGGAGACACTGAAGCTTTCTTT

abundance: NA
d_gene: TRBD2
j_gene: TRBJ2-3
v_gene: TRBV7-2
CDR3aa: CASSPLAGYTDTQYF
CDR3nt: TGTGCCAGCAGCCCGCTAGCGGGGTACACAGATACGCAGTATTTT

abundance: NA
d_gene: NA
j_gene: TRBJ1-1
v_gene: TRBV2
CDR3aa: CASRVTTNTEAFF
CDR3nt: TGTGCCAGCAGAGTGACAACGAACACTGAAGCTTTCTTT

abundance: NA
d_gene: TRBD2
j_gene: TRBJ2-1
v_gene: TRBV27
CDR3aa: CASTGVQAGGRLGEQFF
CDR3nt: TGTGCCAGCACGGGGGTTCAAGCGGGAGGACGACTAGGTGAGCAGTTCTTC

abundance: once
d_gene: NA
j_gene: TRBJ1-1
v_gene: TRBV9
CDR3aa: CASSALEEVVTEAFF
CDR3nt: TGTGCCAGCAGCGCCCTCGAGGAGGTGGTAACTGAAGCTTTCTTT

abundance: few
d_gene: TRBD1
j_gene: TRBJ1-2
v_gene: TRBV11-2
CDR3aa: CASSPDRGNGYTF
CDR3nt: TGTGCCAGCAGCCCGGACAGGGGTAATGGCTACACCTTC

abundance: NA
d_gene: NA
j_gene: TRBJ1-5
v_gene: TRBV6-1
CDR3aa: CASSEVPVAQPQHF
CDR3nt: TGTGCCAGCAGTGAAGTCCCGGTAGCTCAGCCCCAGCATTTT

abundance: NA
d_gene: NA
j_gene: TRBJ1-5
v_gene: TRBV7-8
CDR3aa: CASSLGGGDNQPQHF
CDR3nt: TGTGCCAGCAGCTTAGGTGGGGGGGACAATCAGCCCCAGCATTTT

abundance: NA
d_gene: TRBD1
j_gene: TRBJ2-3
v_gene: TRBV7-8
CDR3aa: CASSYLTGSTDTQYF
CDR3nt: TGTGCCAGCAGCTACCTGACAGGGAGCACAGATACGCAGTATTTT

abundance: NA
d_gene: TRBD1
j_gene: TRBJ1-2
v_gene: TRBV30
CDR3aa: CAWGRGTAYGYTF
CDR3nt: TGTGCCTGGGGCCGGGGGACAGCCTATGGCTACACCTTC

abundance: few
d_gene: TRBD1
j_gene: TRBJ2-5
v_gene: TRBV5-6
CDR3aa: CASSSYRGEETQYF
CDR3nt: TGTGCCAGCAGCTCGTACAGGGGAGAGGAGACCCAGTACTTC

abundance: few
d_gene: TRBD1
j_gene: TRBJ2-5
v_gene: TRBV6-5
CDR3aa: CASSYSVGTGGETQYF
CDR3nt: TGTGCCAGCAGTTACTCGGTCGGGACAGGGGGTGAGACCCAGTACTTC

abundance: NA
d_gene: TRBD2
j_gene: TRBJ2-7
v_gene: TRBV7-2
CDR3aa: CASSGRTSGSSNEQYF
CDR3nt: TGTGCCAGCAGCGGACGGACTAGCGGGAGTTCGAACGAGCAGTACTTC

abundance: NA
d_gene: NA
j_gene: TRBJ1-2
v_gene: TRBV28
CDR3aa: CASSLGSLNYGYTF
CDR3nt: TGTGCCAGCAGTTTAGGTAGCTTAAACTATGGCTACACCTTC

abundance: NA
d_gene: NA
j_gene: TRBJ1-1
v_gene: TRBV18
CDR3aa: CASSPGDGAFF
CDR3nt: TGTGCCAGCTCACCAGGGGACGGAGCTTTCTTT

abundance: few
d_gene: NA
j_gene: TRBJ2-5
v_gene: TRBV20-1
CDR3aa: CSASGGNQETQYF
CDR3nt: TGCAGTGCTAGTGGAGGAAACCAAGAGACCCAGTACTTC

abundance: NA
d_gene: TRBD1
j_gene: TRBJ2-5
v_gene: TRBV20-1
CDR3aa: CSARGQGTATQYF
CDR3nt: TGCAGTGCTAGAGGACAGGGGACCGCGACCCAGTACTTC

abundance: NA
d_gene: NA
j_gene: TRBJ1-2
v_gene: TRBV4-2
CDR3aa: CASSQDGGGVYGYTF
CDR3nt: TGTGCCAGCAGCCAAGATGGAGGGGGAGTCTATGGCTACACCTTC

abundance: few
d_gene: NA
j_gene: TRBJ2-5
v_gene: TRBV21-1
CDR3aa: CATTRGGGETQYF
CDR3nt: TGTGCCACCACAAGGGGAGGGGGAGAGACCCAGTACTTC

abundance: NA
d_gene: NA
j_gene: TRBJ2-7
v_gene: TRBV7-4
CDR3aa: CASSLVQGVSSYEQYF
CDR3nt: TGTGCCAGCAGCTTAGTACAGGGTGTGAGCTCCTACGAGCAGTACTTC

abundance: few
d_gene: TRBD1
j_gene: TRBJ1-6
v_gene: TRBV9
CDR3aa: CASSPYPGQGPPLHF
CDR3nt: TGTGCCAGCAGCCCCTATCCGGGACAGGGGCCCCCCCTCCACTTT

abundance: few
d_gene: NA
j_gene: TRBJ2-5
v_gene: TRBV20-1
CDR3aa: CSAAHQTGTQYF
CDR3nt: TGCAGTGCCGCACATCAAACGGGGACCCAGTACTTC

abundance: NA
d_gene: NA
j_gene: TRBJ2-3
v_gene: TRBV6-1
CDR3aa: CASSSMTMGTDTQYF
CDR3nt: TGTGCCAGCAGCTCGATGACAATGGGCACAGATACGCAGTATTTT

abundance: NA
d_gene: NA
j_gene: TRBJ1-5
v_gene: TRBV28
CDR3aa: CASRSTALYSNQPQHF
CDR3nt: TGTGCCAGCAGATCGACAGCTCTCTATAGCAATCAGCCCCAGCATTTT

abundance: NA
d_gene: NA
j_gene: TRBJ1-2
v_gene: TRBV19
CDR3aa: CASSIGTGRGSDGYTF
CDR3nt: TGTGCCAGTAGTATTGGGACTGGGCGGGGATCGGATGGCTACACCTTC

abundance: few
d_gene: NA
j_gene: TRBJ2-2
v_gene: TRBV7-2
CDR3aa: CASSLATALSTGELFF
CDR3nt: TGTGCCAGCAGCTTAGCCACAGCACTAAGCACCGGGGAGCTGTTTTTT

abundance: NA
d_gene: TRBD1
j_gene: TRBJ1-5
v_gene: TRBV20-1
CDR3aa: CSSPGQGVDQPQHF
CDR3nt: TGCAGCAGTCCGGGACAGGGGGTCGACCAGCCCCAGCATTTT

abundance: NA
d_gene: TRBD1
j_gene: TRBJ2-3
v_gene: TRBV7-9
CDR3aa: CASSSGTGGLADTQYF
CDR3nt: TGTGCCAGCAGTTCCGGGACAGGGGGTTTGGCGGATACGCAGTATTTT

abundance: NA
d_gene: NA
j_gene: TRBJ1-6
v_gene: TRBV9
CDR3aa: CASSVDGSYNSPLHF
CDR3nt: TGTGCCAGCAGCGTAGACGGTTCCTATAATTCACCCCTCCACTTT

abundance: few
d_gene: NA
j_gene: TRBJ2-7
v_gene: TRBV7-9
CDR3aa: CASSLGEYEQYF
CDR3nt: TGTGCCAGCAGCTTAGGGGAATACGAGCAGTACTTC

abundance: NA
d_gene: NA
j_gene: TRBJ1-5
v_gene: TRBV6-1
CDR3aa: CASRPANQPQHF
CDR3nt: TGTGCCAGCAGGCCCGCAAATCAGCCCCAGCATTTT

abundance: NA
d_gene: NA
j_gene: TRBJ1-1
v_gene: TRBV30
CDR3aa: CAWSGGRHTEAFF
CDR3nt: TGTGCCTGGAGTGGGGGACGGCACACTGAAGCTTTCTTT

abundance: NA
d_gene: NA
j_gene: TRBJ1-2
v_gene: TRBV7-8
CDR3aa: CASSRGTLFGYTF
CDR3nt: TGTGCCAGCAGCCGCGGGACACTCTTTGGCTACACCTTC

abundance: NA
d_gene: NA
j_gene: TRBJ1-5
v_gene: TRBV12-3/TRBV12-4
CDR3aa: CASSSQYQPQHF
CDR3nt: TGTGCCAGCAGTTCTCAATATCAGCCCCAGCATTTT

abundance: NA
d_gene: NA
j_gene: TRBJ2-5
v_gene: TRBV6-2/TRBV6-3
CDR3aa: CASTSRQQETQYF
CDR3nt: TGTGCCAGCACCTCGAGACAGCAAGAGACCCAGTACTTC

abundance: NA
d_gene: NA
j_gene: TRBJ1-1
v_gene: TRBV28
CDR3aa: CASSPQLGSNTEAFF
CDR3nt: TGTGCCAGCAGTCCTCAGCTGGGCTCTAACACTGAAGCTTTCTTT

abundance: NA
d_gene: TRBD1
j_gene: TRBJ2-7
v_gene: TRBV19
CDR3aa: CASSEQGVVAYEQYF
CDR3nt: TGTGCCAGTAGTGAGCAGGGGGTGGTCGCCTACGAGCAGTACTTC

abundance: NA
d_gene: TRBD1
j_gene: TRBJ1-5
v_gene: TRBV2
CDR3aa: CASSWRQGAQPQHF
CDR3nt: TGTGCCAGCAGTTGGAGGCAGGGGGCTCAGCCCCAGCATTTT

abundance: few
d_gene: NA
j_gene: TRBJ2-5
v_gene: TRBV20-1
CDR3aa: CSALGTSQETQYF
CDR3nt: TGCAGTGCCTTAGGGACTTCCCAAGAGACCCAGTACTTC

abundance: NA
d_gene: TRBD1
j_gene: TRBJ2-1
v_gene: TRBV6-1
CDR3aa: CASRKGTGEAYNEQFF
CDR3nt: TGTGCCAGCAGAAAAGGGACAGGGGAAGCCTACAATGAGCAGTTCTTC

abundance: NA
d_gene: NA
j_gene: TRBJ2-7
v_gene: TRBV7-8
CDR3aa: CASSPSEFYEQYF
CDR3nt: TGTGCCAGCAGCCCGTCAGAGTTCTACGAGCAGTACTTC

abundance: NA
d_gene: NA
j_gene: TRBJ1-5
v_gene: TRBV7-9
CDR3aa: CASSLGYQPQHF
CDR3nt: TGTGCCAGCAGCTTAGGTTACCAGCCCCAGCATTTT

abundance: NA
d_gene: TRBD1
j_gene: TRBJ1-2
v_gene: TRBV19
CDR3aa: CASFDLGQGPSYGYTF
CDR3nt: TGTGCCAGTTTTGACCTCGGACAGGGCCCGTCCTATGGCTACACCTTC

abundance: few
d_gene: NA
j_gene: TRBJ2-2
v_gene: TRBV6-5
CDR3aa: CASSYSAGELFF
CDR3nt: TGTGCCAGCAGTTACTCGGCCGGGGAGCTGTTTTTT

abundance: NA
d_gene: NA
j_gene: TRBJ2-7
v_gene: TRBV23-1
CDR3aa: CASTNPYEQYF
CDR3nt: TGCGCCAGCACAAACCCTTACGAGCAGTACTTC

abundance: NA
d_gene: TRBD2
j_gene: TRBJ2-7
v_gene: TRBV28
CDR3aa: CASSLAGWLEQYF
CDR3nt: TGTGCCAGCAGTCTAGCGGGATGGCTCGAGCAGTACTTC

abundance: NA
d_gene: NA
j_gene: TRBJ2-5
v_gene: TRBV28
CDR3aa: CASSLAGTLGVGVETQYF
CDR3nt: TGTGCCAGCAGTTTAGCGGGGACTTTGGGGGTGGGGGTGGAGACCCAGTACTTC

abundance: NA
d_gene: TRBD2
j_gene: TRBJ2-1
v_gene: TRBV12-3/TRBV12-4
CDR3aa: CASRRTSGSNEQFF
CDR3nt: TGTGCCAGCAGGCGGACTAGCGGGAGTAATGAGCAGTTCTTC

abundance: NA
d_gene: TRBD2
j_gene: TRBJ2-6
v_gene: TRBV4-1
CDR3aa: CASSQERLAGDSGANVLTF
CDR3nt: TGCGCCAGCAGCCAAGAAAGGCTAGCGGGGGATTCTGGGGCCAACGTCCTGACTTTC

abundance: NA
d_gene: NA
j_gene: TRBJ1-2
v_gene: TRBV12-5
CDR3aa: CASGLNAGYGYTF
CDR3nt: TGTGCTAGTGGTTTGAACGCGGGCTATGGCTACACCTTC

abundance: NA
d_gene: NA
j_gene: TRBJ2-7
v_gene: TRBV6-1
CDR3aa: CASRRQGIDSYEQYF
CDR3nt: TGTGCCAGCAGAAGGCAGGGAATTGATTCCTACGAGCAGTACTTC

abundance: NA
d_gene: TRBD1
j_gene: TRBJ1-6
v_gene: TRBV6-1
CDR3aa: CASSRRQGGSFGNSPLHF
CDR3nt: TGTGCCAGCAGCAGAAGACAAGGGGGCTCGTTCGGTAATTCACCCCTCCACTTT